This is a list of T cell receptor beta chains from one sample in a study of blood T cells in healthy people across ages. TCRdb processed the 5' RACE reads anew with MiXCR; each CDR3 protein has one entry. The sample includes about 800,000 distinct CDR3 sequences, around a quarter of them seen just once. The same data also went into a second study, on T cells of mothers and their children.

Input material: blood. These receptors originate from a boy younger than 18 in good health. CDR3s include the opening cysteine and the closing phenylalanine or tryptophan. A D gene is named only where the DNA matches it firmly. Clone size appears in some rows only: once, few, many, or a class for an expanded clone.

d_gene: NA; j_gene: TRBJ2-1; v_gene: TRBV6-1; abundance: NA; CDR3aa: CASKGIGAYNEQFF; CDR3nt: TGTGCCAGCAAAGGAATAGGAGCCTACAATGAGCAGTTCTTC
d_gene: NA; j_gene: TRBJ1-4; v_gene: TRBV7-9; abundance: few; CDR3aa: CASSFGGLKLFF; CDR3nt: TGTGCCAGCAGCTTTGGAGGGCTAAAACTGTTTTTT
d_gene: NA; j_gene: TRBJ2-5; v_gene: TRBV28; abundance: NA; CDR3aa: CASSWASGSSRYF; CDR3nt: NA
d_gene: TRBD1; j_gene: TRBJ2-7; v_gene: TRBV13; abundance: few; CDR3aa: CASSGTEVDYEQYF; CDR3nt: TGTGCCAGCAGCGGGACAGAGGTTGACTACGAGCAGTACTTC
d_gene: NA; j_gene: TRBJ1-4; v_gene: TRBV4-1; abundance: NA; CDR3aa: CASSLSLLEKLFF; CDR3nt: TGCGCCAGCAGCCTGTCCTTGTTGGAAAAACTGTTTTTT
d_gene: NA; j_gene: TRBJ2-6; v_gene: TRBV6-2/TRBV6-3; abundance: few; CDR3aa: CASSYWGAGLSGANVLTF; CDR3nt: TGTGCCAGCAGTTACTGGGGGGCAGGCCTGAGTGGGGCCAACGTCCTGACTTTC
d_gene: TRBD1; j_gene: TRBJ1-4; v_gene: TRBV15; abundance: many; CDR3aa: CATSRDRGENEKLFF; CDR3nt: TGTGCCACCAGCCGGGACAGGGGCGAAAATGAAAAACTGTTTTTT
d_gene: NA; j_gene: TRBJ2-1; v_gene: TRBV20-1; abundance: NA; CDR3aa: CSARSPRGNEQFF; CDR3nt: TGCAGTGCTAGATCCCCACGGGGGAATGAGCAGTTCTTC
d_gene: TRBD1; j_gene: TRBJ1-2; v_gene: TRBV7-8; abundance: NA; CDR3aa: CASSLAATGGEGYTF; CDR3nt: TGTGCCAGCAGCTTAGCGGCGACAGGGGGCGAAGGCTACACCTTC
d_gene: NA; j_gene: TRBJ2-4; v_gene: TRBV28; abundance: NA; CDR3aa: CASSQWTDQNIQYF; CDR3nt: TGTGCCAGCAGTCAATGGACAGATCAAAACATTCAGTACTTC